These 6 T cell receptor beta chains originate from one sample sequenced in a study of beta chain features in type 1 diabetes. Expressed TCRB transcripts were sequenced, since all the RNA that had been isolated was reverse transcribed. Clones were sequenced by immunoSEQ multiplex PCR, and TCRdb holds only the in-frame ones, with some missing. Of 330,000 or so clones listed, around 13% were seen once; the top ten hold over 0.008%. Their recognized antigens are unknown. Study-level points and caveats: Moderate yet significant TCRB CDR3 shortening was seen in Type 1 diabetes patients in all four CD4+ subsets.

The sequenced sample consisted of naive CD4+ T cells from blood. These receptors all come from a woman younger than 35 with type 1 diabetes.

This chain connects TRBV15 to TRBJ2-7; D remains unclear. CDR1 and CDR2 from the germline V gene are LNHNV and YYDKDF (reference sequence). V lost 3 bases to trimming and J lost 1 base, with 16 bases between them. The CDR3 totals 16 residues. CDR3 sequence (DNA): TGTGCCACCAGCAGTGTACTTTCGGTGAAATCCTACGAGCAGTACTTC. It translates to CATSSVLSVKSYEQYF.

The chain is built from TRBV6-6 and TRBJ1-6, with unresolved D. From germline, CDR1 is MNHNY and CDR2 SVGAGI (reference sequence). The CDR3 runs 15 residues. The V end lost 10 bases, the J end lost 2 bases, and 15 bases lay between the germline ends. The CDR3, as DNA: TGTGCCATCGCGGTCCTCCAAACCTATAATTCACCCCTCCACTTT. As protein: CAIAVLQTYNSPLHF.

This chain joins TRBV7-2 and TRBJ2-7; 14 bases agree with TRBD2. The V segment lost 6 bases and the J segment 5 bases; nucleotides outside the gene matches: 6. Germline V lookup: CDR1 SGHTA, CDR2 FQGNSA. The CDR3 is 15 residues long. The CDR3 reads CASRWGLAGVDEQYF. As DNA, the CDR3 is TGTGCCAGCAGGTGGGGACTAGCGGGAGTCGACGAGCAGTACTTC. Drawing the rest from reference TRBV7-2 and TRBJ2-7, the complete variable domain is GAGVSQSPSNKVTEKGKDVELRCDPISGHTALYWYRQSLGQGLEFLIYFQGNSAPDKSGLPSDRFSAERTGGSVSTLTIQRTQQEDSAVYLCASRWGLAGVDEQYFGPGTRLTVT.

This clone has more than one count but fewer than ten. The chain carries TRBV29-1 and TRBJ2-7, with D tentatively TRBD2 (6 bases). The CDR3 runs to 14 residues. The V end was cut by 3 bases, the J end by 3 bases, with 15 bases between. From germline, CDR1 is SQVTM and CDR2 ANQGSEA. CDR3 sequence (DNA): TGCAGCGTTGAGACAACTGGGGGGATCTACGAGCAGTACTTC. Amino acids: CSVETTGGIYEQYF.

This chain links TRBV12-5 with TRBJ1-2; 7 bases map to TRBD1. Trimming cost V 6 bases and J 4 bases; bases outside gene matches: 11. The germline V gene encodes CDR1 LGHNT and CDR2 FRNRAP. The CDR3 length is 15 residues. The CDR3, as DNA: TGTGCTAGTGGACCTCGGGACAGCGAACCCTATGGCTACACCTTC. Encoded protein: CASGPRDSEPYGYTF. The full variable domain, completed using reference TRBV12-5 and TRBJ1-2, is DARVTQTPRHKVTEMGQEVTMRCQPILGHNTVFWYRQTMMQGLELLAYFRNRAPLDDSGMPKDRFSAEMPDATLATLKIQPSEPRDSAVYFCASGPRDSEPYGYTFGSGTRLTVV.

This clone came up a few times. The chain couples TRBV25-1 to TRBJ2-7, with D maybe TRBD1 (6 bases). Germline lookup yields CDR1 MGHDK and CDR2 SYGVNS. V lost 2 bases to trimming and J lost 2 bases, with 13 bases between them. The CDR3 consists of 15 residues. DNA of the CDR3: TGTGCCAGCAGTGAAGCACAGGGATTAACCTACGAGCAGTACTTC. Translating gives CASSEAQGLTYEQYF.